One TCR beta chain is described in this entry. Its antigen specificity is not known. Base qualities are not at hand, and no much larger clone is one base apart. This sample is drawn from a study of blood T cell repertoires in COVID-19 (dated by TCRdb to the early 2020s). Study-level background: The collaborator samples originated in the United States, Italy and Spain and spanned the acute and convalescent phases of COVID-19. The material from the prospective study consisted of cDNA or gDNA derived from T cells, B-cell-depleted T cells, or PBMCs. Subjects who had been exposed to COVID-19, were actively infected with it, or had recovered from it provided the deeply sampled blood TCRbeta repertoires that made up the dataset. The repertoires were released in a freely available public database intended as a resource for research on the immune response to SARS-CoV-2. The samples were drawn from two sources: the first 160 participants of the ongoing ImmuneRACE study, and fewer than 1,500 subjects contributed by 6 global collaborators. Nearly every sample came with metadata listing a de-identified subject ID, COVID-19 status, age in years and sex. Where available, HLA class I and class II types were taken from metadata supplied by the sample provider and were not determined by assay-based typing. Points the paper makes about the study in general: Clinical and demographic metadata were provided uncurated, with the amount varying by source and participant.

Participants in the prospective study were aged roughly 18 to 100 years, lived in approximately 26 United States geographic areas, and enrolled through a virtual design. To assign participants to cohorts, the prospective study relied on clinical history that participants themselves reported in a screening survey and a study questionnaire. Recovered participants in ImmuneRACE Cohort 3 were defined as having two consecutive negative NP/OP PCR tests, clearance from a healthcare professional, or resolution of symptoms. In the prospective study, whole blood, serum and a nasopharyngeal or oropharyngeal swab were collected from each participant by mobile phlebotomists. Participants in the prospective study had the option to provide additional blood draws and questionnaires over an approximately two-month period. Prospective study blood samples were shipped either frozen or at room temperature before DNA extraction.

The CDR3, cysteine through phenylalanine, is 11 amino acids long. Here the CDR3 DNA is all that survives: 33 bases in frame from base 1. The junction carries 11 bases between V and J, which are trimmed by 4 bases and 8 bases respectively. As encoded in the germline V gene (reference sequence), CDR1 is GTSNPN while CDR2 is SVGIG. The immunoSEQ Assay, a bias-controlled multiplex PCR, was used to amplify TCRbeta CDR3 regions from genomic DNA. Processing in the source paper ran as follows. The number of nucleated cells in each sample was estimated from the amplification of reference gene primers within the assay. Sequence reads were collapsed and filtered to measure the absolute abundance of every unique TCRbeta CDR3 rearrangement. Productive Simpson clonality was computed per sample as the square root of Simpson's diversity index over productive rearrangements. TCRdb's version of the immuneACCESS table is confined to in-frame rearrangements and falls short of the full clone set. An unresolved V gene accounts for under half of the shortfall where checked; the remainder is of unknown origin. The DNA was the basis for D and trimming; V, J and clone size are from that table. The sample profile shows 200,000 to 250,000 clones; 82% of them were found once. In total, the top ten clones hold 15% of the sample.

This sequence was found in a man aged 35 to 55 who had recovered from COVID-19. The sequence joins TRBV30 to TRBJ1-2; the D gene lacks a confident call. Sequenced input: PBMCs or T cells enriched from blood (not recorded which). CDR3 reads: CAWNSRKGYTF. At the DNA level, the sequence is TGTGCCTGGAACTCAAGAAAGGGCTACACCTTC. With the rest looked up from the reference TRBV30 and TRBJ1-2 genes rather than sequenced, the full variable domain is SQTIHQWPATLVQPVGSPLSLECTVEGTSNPNLYWYRQAAGRGLQLLFYSVGIGQISSEVPQNLSASRPQDRQFILSSKKLLLSDSGFYLCAWNSRKGYTFGSGTRLTVV.